The sequence of this TCR beta chain was determined in a study of breast tumors, draining lymph nodes, adjacent tissues. V was shortened by 0 bases and J by 9 bases, with 14 bases between the two germline ends. The CDR3 sequence is 15 residues long. CDR1 is LGHNA, CDR2 YNFKEQ, per germline. TCRdb reprocessed the multiplex PCR reads with MiXCR, giving one entry per CDR3 protein. The sample shows under 70,000 distinct CDR3 sequences, about 40% of them seen only once. In its sample, this clonotype is medium-sized. The rearrangement uses TRBV4-2 and TRBJ2-2; unclear D gene. The specimen sequenced was breast tumor tissue. The TCR comes from a female donor with breast cancer. Some clones in this sample may be carry-over from other donors' samples. CDR3 region: CASSQDGSRGRELFF. CDR3 nucleotide sequence: TGTGCCAGCAGCCAAGATGGGTCCCGCGGCCGGGAGCTGTTTTTT.